These 2 T cell receptor beta chains were all obtained from the same sample, sequenced in a study of cytotoxic CD8 clonotypes in ibrutinib-treated CLL (dated by TCRdb to about 2021). Library generation was performed with the immunoSEQ multiplex PCR assay. In TCRdb, the immuneACCESS table is reduced to in-frame sequences with V and J assigned. These tables do not hold every clone; where another copy was compared, an unresolved V gene accounts for under half, and the others remain unexplained. The table for this sample lists 50,000 to 65,000 clones; roughly 50% of them were counted only once. Roughly 14% of the sample rests with the top ten. This specimen's time point label, interpreted: about a year on ibrutinib. This specimen consisted of PBMCs, obtained after 12 months of ibrutinib treatment. These receptors originate from a human donor with chronic lymphocytic leukemia.

The V gene is TRBV5-4, the J gene TRBJ1-4; maybe TRBD1 (5 bases). Germline V gene data show CDR1 as SGHNT and CDR2 as YYREEE (reference sequence). The CDR3 is made up of 17 amino acids. Trimming took off 3 bases at V and 6 bases at J, with 21 bases between the two ends. CDR3 DNA sequence: TGTGCCAGCAGCTCCGGTCTGCGACAGCCCTTGGATGAAAAACTGTTTTTT. Its translation is CASSSGLRQPLDEKLFF.

Only a few counts were recorded for this clone. The rearrangement uses TRBV11-3 and TRBJ2-7; no firm D call. The CDR3 runs 11 residues. The V end lost 5 bases, the J end lost 7 bases, and 9 bases lay between the germline ends. Germline values: CDR1 SGHNT, CDR2 YENEEA. Here the CDR3 DNA reads TGTGCCAGCAGCATGGGGTTTGAGCAGTACGTC. Its protein product is CASSMGFEQYV.